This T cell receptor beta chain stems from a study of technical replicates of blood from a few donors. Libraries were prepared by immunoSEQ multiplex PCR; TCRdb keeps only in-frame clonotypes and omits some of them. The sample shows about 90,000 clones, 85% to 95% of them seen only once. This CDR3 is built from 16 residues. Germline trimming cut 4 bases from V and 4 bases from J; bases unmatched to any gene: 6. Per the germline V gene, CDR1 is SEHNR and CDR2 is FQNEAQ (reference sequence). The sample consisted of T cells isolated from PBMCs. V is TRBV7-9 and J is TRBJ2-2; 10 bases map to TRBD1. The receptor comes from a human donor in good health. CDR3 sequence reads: CASSSGTGVVTGELFF. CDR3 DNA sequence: TGTGCCAGCAGCTCCGGGACAGGGGTCGTCACCGGGGAGCTGTTTTTT.